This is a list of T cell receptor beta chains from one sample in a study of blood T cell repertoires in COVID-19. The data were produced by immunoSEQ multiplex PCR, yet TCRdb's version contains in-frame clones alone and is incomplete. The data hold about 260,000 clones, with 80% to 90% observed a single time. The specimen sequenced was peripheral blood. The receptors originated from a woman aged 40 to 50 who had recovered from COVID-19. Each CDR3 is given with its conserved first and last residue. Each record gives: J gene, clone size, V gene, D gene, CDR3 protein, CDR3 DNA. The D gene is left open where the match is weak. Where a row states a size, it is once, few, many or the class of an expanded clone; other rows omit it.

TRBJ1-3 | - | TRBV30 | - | CAWSVLVSVSGNTIYF | TGTGCCTGGAGTGTACTAGTCAGCGTCTCTGGAAACACCATATATTTT
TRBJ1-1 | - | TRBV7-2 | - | CASSFTGYGSEAFF | TGTGCCAGCAGCTTTACAGGGTATGGCTCCGAAGCTTTCTTT
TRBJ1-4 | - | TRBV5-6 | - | CASSQTRVDDEKLFF | TGTGCCAGCAGCCAGACTAGGGTTGATGATGAAAAACTGTTTTTT
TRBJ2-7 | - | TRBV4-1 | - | CASSRPGSTSREQYF | TGCGCCAGCAGCCGGCCCGGGTCCACCTCTCGCGAGCAGTACTTC
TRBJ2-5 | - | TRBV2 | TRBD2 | CASSEAAPGLAGGETQYF | TGTGCCAGCAGTGAAGCGGCTCCGGGACTAGCGGGGGGGGAGACCCAGTACTTC
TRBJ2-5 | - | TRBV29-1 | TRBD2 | CSVEEGVAGGPWETQYF | TGCAGCGTTGAAGAGGGAGTAGCGGGGGGGCCTTGGGAGACCCAGTACTTC
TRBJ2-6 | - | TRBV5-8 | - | CASSLDWSRAGANVLTF | TGTGCCAGCAGCTTGGACTGGAGCAGGGCTGGGGCCAACGTCCTGACTTTC
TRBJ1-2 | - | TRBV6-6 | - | CASSYQEIDGYTF | TGTGCCAGCAGTTATCAGGAAATAGATGGCTACACCTTC
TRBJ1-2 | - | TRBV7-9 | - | CASSPTAGLYGYTF | TGTGCCAGCAGCCCCACGGCAGGACTCTATGGCTACACCTTC
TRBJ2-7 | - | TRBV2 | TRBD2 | CASSWDRGVYEQYF | TGTGCCAGCAGTTGGGACCGGGGGGTATACGAGCAGTACTTC
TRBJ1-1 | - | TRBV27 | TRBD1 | CASIPVGQAPQDTEAFF | TGTGCCAGCATCCCCGTCGGACAGGCGCCCCAGGACACTGAAGCTTTCTTT
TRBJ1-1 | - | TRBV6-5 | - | CASSSPRENTEAFF | TGTGCCAGCAGTTCCCCGAGGGAGAACACTGAAGCTTTCTTT
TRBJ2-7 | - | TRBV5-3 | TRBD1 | CARSCVGQGRYEQYF | TGTGCCAGAAGCTGTGTGGGACAGGGAAGATACGAGCAGTACTTC
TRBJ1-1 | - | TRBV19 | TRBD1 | CASSIRPLRQGRTEAFF | TGTGCCAGTAGTATCCGCCCTCTGCGACAGGGAAGGACTGAAGCTTTCTTT
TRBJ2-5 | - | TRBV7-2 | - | CASSLGPRGAGETQYF | TGTGCCAGCAGCTTAGGGCCTCGGGGGGCAGGGGAGACCCAGTACTTC
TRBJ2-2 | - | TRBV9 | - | CASSVHPGVGTGELFF | TGTGCCAGCAGCGTACATCCGGGAGTGGGCACCGGGGAGCTGTTTTTT
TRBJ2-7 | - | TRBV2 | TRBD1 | CASSEGWGQEGYEQYF | TGTGCCAGCAGTGAAGGTTGGGGACAGGAGGGCTACGAGCAGTACTTC
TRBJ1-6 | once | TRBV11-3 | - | CASSLGARNSPLHF | TGTGCCAGCAGCTTGGGAGCCCGTAATTCACCCCTCCACTTT
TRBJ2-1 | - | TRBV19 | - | CASTPQMGLVYNEQFF | TGTGCCAGTACCCCCCAAATGGGGCTAGTTTACAATGAGCAGTTCTTC
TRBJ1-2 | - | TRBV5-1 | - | CASSLFGGANYGYTF | TGCGCCAGCAGCTTGTTCGGGGGGGCTAACTATGGCTACACCTTC
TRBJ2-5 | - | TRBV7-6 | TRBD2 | CASSLSGGAWETQYF | TGTGCCAGCAGCCTTAGCGGGGGGGCTTGGGAGACCCAGTACTTC
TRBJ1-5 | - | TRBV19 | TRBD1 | CASNPTGGAFLPQPQHF | TGTGCCAGTAACCCGACAGGGGGAGCGTTTCTTCCTCAGCCCCAGCATTTT
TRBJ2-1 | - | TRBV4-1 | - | CASSPRGGGYGEQFF | TGCGCCAGCAGCCCTCGAGGCGGGGGCTACGGTGAGCAGTTCTTC
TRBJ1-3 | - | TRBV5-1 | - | CASSGTGLSSGNTIYF | TGCGCCAGCAGCGGAACAGGGCTGAGCTCTGGAAACACCATATATTTT
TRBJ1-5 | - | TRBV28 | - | CASSFHRAGGNQPQHF | TGTGCCAGCAGTTTTCACAGGGCGGGAGGCAATCAGCCCCAGCATTTT
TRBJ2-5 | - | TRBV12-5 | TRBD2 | CASGYSSGGPEYF | TGTGCTAGTGGTTATAGTAGCGGGGGGCCGGAGTACTTC
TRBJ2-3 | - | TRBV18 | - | CASSFDTSTDTQYF | TGTGCCAGCTCATTCGATACAAGCACAGATACGCAGTATTTT
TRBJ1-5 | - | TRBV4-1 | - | CASSPRTPGRPQHF | TGCGCCAGCAGCCCTAGGACTCCTGGACGGCCCCAGCATTTT
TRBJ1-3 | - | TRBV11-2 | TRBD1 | CASSLRQGYSGNTIYF | TGTGCCAGCAGCTTGAGACAGGGATACTCTGGAAACACCATATATTTT
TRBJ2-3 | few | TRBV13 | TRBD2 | CASSPSGSADTQYF | TGTGCCAGCAGCCCCAGCGGGAGCGCAGATACGCAGTATTTT
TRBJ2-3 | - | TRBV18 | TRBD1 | CASSPSTGAATDTQYF | TGTGCCAGCTCACCTTCAACAGGGGCCGCCACAGATACGCAGTATTTT
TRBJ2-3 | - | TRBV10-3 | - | CAISEAIQGGTDTQYF | TGTGCCATCAGTGAGGCCATACAGGGGGGGACAGATACGCAGTATTTT
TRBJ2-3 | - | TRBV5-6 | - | CASSFVAASTDTQYF | TGTGCCAGCAGCTTTGTTGCGGCTAGCACAGATACGCAGTATTTT
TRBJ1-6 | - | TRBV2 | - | CASSYDSSSYNSPLHF | TGTGCCAGCAGTTATGACAGCAGTTCCTATAATTCACCCCTCCACTTT
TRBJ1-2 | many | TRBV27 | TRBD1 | CASSLGQGGGYTF | TGTGCCAGCAGTTTAGGACAGGGAGGCGGCTACACCTTC
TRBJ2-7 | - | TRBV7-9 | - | CASSLTPGGTYEQYF | TGTGCCAGCAGCTTAACCCCCGGCGGTACCTACGAGCAGTACTTC
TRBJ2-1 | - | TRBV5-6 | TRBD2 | CASSHRLAGVDEQFF | TGTGCCAGCAGCCACCGACTAGCGGGGGTGGATGAGCAGTTCTTC
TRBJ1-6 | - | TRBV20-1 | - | CSASRPGAGSPLHF | TGCAGTGCTAGTAGGCCAGGGGCAGGTTCACCCCTCCACTTT
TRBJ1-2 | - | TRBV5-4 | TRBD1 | CASSGGTVFRRYGYTF | TGTGCCAGCAGCGGAGGGACAGTCTTCCGTCGTTATGGCTACACCTTC
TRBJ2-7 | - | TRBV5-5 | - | CASSLGQGDEQYF | TGTGCCAGCAGCTTAGGGCAGGGCGACGAGCAGTACTTC
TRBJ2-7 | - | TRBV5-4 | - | CASSSKTVTYEQYF | TGTGCCAGCAGCTCGAAGACAGTTACCTACGAGCAGTACTTC
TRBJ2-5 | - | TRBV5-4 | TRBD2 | CASSAVRGGHEETQYF | TGTGCCAGCAGCGCGGTGCGGGGGGGCCATGAAGAGACCCAGTACTTC
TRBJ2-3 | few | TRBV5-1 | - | CASSLTAVADTQYF | TGCGCCAGCAGCTTAACGGCGGTAGCAGATACGCAGTATTTT
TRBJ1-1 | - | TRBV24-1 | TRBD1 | CATSDLRQGDWTEAFF | TGTGCCACCAGTGATTTGCGGCAGGGGGACTGGACTGAAGCTTTCTTT
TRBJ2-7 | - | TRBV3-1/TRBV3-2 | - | CASSHLRAGEQYF | TGTGCCAGCAGCCATCTCAGGGCCGGCGAGCAGTACTTC
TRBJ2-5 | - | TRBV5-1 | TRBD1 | CASSSTGGYVGETQYF | TGCGCCAGCAGCTCCACAGGGGGCTATGTCGGGGAGACCCAGTACTTC
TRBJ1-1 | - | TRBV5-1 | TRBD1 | CASSLDTGGGAAFF | TGCGCCAGCAGCTTGGATACAGGGGGGGGCGCGGCTTTCTTT
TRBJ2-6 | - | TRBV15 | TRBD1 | CATSGSPGQGLPGANVLTF | TGTGCCACCAGCGGGTCTCCGGGACAGGGACTCCCTGGGGCCAACGTCCTGACTTTC
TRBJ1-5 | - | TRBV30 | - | CAWTRDNQPQHF | TGTGCCTGGACTCGAGACAATCAGCCCCAGCATTTT
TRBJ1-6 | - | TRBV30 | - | CAWSVLGSFYNSPLHF | TGTGCCTGGAGTGTACTGGGCAGCTTTTATAATTCACCCCTCCACTTT
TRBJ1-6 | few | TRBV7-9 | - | CAWVGQGPGPLHF | TGTGCCTGGGTCGGGCAGGGTCCGGGCCCCCTCCACTTT
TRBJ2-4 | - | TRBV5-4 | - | CASSAGQSKNIQYF | TGTGCCAGCAGCGCCGGACAGTCAAAAAACATTCAGTACTTC